The following is a TCR beta chain sequence with its context. What it recognizes is unknown. Primers: 60 Vbeta forward and 13 Jbeta reverse. Clones were sequenced by immunoSEQ multiplex PCR, and TCRdb holds only the in-frame ones, with some missing. Seen in this sample are about 170,000 clones; the ten most common clones hold approximately 0.82%. In nominal health when sampled, donors likely had unrecorded immune exposures nonetheless. This entry comes from a study of cytomegalovirus exposure and HLA in healthy donors. The study, taken as a whole, reports: Most TCR beta V segments were productive about 90% or about 30% of the time in an earlier analysis. More clonal expansion characterized HLA-associated TCR beta chains than equally common others in a later analysis.

Trimming left V 3 bases short and J 6 bases short, with 6 bases between. CDR3 length equals 11 residues. Germline CDR1 is SNHLY and CDR2 is FYNNEI. Sequenced sample: PBMCs. The rearrangement links TRBV2 to TRBJ2-7, with D possibly matching TRBD2 (5 bases). This TCR was recovered from a woman younger than 30 in good health and CMV-seropositive. The DNA of the CDR3 is TGTGCCAGCAGTGAGGCGGGCGAGCAGTACTTC. It translates to CASSEAGEQYF.